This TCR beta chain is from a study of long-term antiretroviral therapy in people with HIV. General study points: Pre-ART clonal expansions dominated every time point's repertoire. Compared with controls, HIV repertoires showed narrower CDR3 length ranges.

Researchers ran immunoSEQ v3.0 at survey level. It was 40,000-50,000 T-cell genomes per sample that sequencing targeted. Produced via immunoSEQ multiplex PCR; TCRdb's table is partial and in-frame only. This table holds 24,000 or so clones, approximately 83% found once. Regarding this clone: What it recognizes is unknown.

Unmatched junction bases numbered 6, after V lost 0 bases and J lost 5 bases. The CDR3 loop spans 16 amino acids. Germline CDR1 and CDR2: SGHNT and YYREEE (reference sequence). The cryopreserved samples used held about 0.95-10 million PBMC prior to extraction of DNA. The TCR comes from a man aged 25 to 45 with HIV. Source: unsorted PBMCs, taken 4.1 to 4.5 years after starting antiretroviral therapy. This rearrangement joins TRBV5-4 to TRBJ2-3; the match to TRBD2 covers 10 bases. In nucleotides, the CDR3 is TGTGCCAGCAGCTTGGATGCGAGACTAGCGGGAGATACGCAGTATTTT. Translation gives CASSLDARLAGDTQYF.